Below are 17 T cell receptor beta chains sequenced from a single sample in a study of T cells in tumors after PD-1 blockade. Some clones are missing from TCRdb's copy, which holds only in-frame ones; the method was immunoSEQ multiplex PCR. The data show 60,000 to 75,000 clones, around two thirds seen once. The specimen was PBMCs, collected after anti-PD-1 treatment. These receptors were obtained from a human donor with basal cell carcinoma.

The table lists this clone with a count of one. The J gene is TRBJ1-1, the V gene TRBV5-5; D unresolved. Trimming cost V 0 bases and J 4 bases, with 10 bases left between them. The CDR3 consists of 14 residues. Germline V gene sequence: CDR1 SGHKS, CDR2 YYEKEE (reference sequence). CDR3 loop: CASSLGPTGTEAFF. The DNA for the CDR3 is TGTGCCAGCAGCTTGGGGCCCACGGGCACTGAAGCTTTCTTT.

A word on this clone: Other DNA sequences from this sample encode an identical CDR3 as well. J is TRBJ1-1 and V is TRBV30, with D hard to call. CDR1 is GTSNPN and CDR2 is SVGIG in the germline V gene (reference sequence). V gave up 0 bases and J gave up 0 bases, with 8 bases separating them. There are 14 residues in the CDR3. CDR3 residues: CAWSVSGVNTEAFF. The CDR3 nucleotides read TGTGCCTGGAGTGTAAGCGGGGTGAACACTGAAGCTTTCTTT.

Remarks on this clone: Other DNA sequences within the sample encode an identical CDR3. This rearrangement joins TRBV7-9 to TRBJ1-5; D is unresolved. CDR3 size: 12 residues. Trimming cost V 1 base and J 6 bases, with 4 bases left between them. CDR1 SEHNR and CDR2 FQNEAQ come from the germline V gene (reference sequence). CDR3 sequence reads: CASSLGTQPQHF. CDR3 coding DNA: TGTGCCAGCAGCTTAGGTACTCAGCCCCAGCATTTT.

The genes are TRBV10-2 and TRBJ2-5; 7 bases are shared with TRBD2. J lost 0 bases, V lost 11 bases, and 9 bases had no gene match. CDR3 size: 14 residues. CDR1 is WSHSY, CDR2 SAAADI, per germline. CDR3 nucleotide sequence: TGCGCCGGAGCGCCAGGGACTAACCAAGAGACCCAGTACTTC. Translating gives CAGAPGTNQETQYF.

V gene TRBV5-1 combines with J gene TRBJ2-1; D not resolved. The V and J ends lost 0 bases and 0 bases respectively, with 7 bases between them. Per germline, CDR1 SGHRS and CDR2 YFSETQ. The CDR3 sequence is 15 residues long. DNA for the CDR3: TGCGCCAGCAGCTTGGAGGTTGTCTCCTACAATGAGCAGTTCTTC. The encoded protein is CASSLEVVSYNEQFF.

The chain links TRBV10-2 to TRBJ2-7; 10 positions agree with TRBD2. With 5 bases clipped from V and 1 base from J, the junction kept 2 bases outside the gene matches. The CDR3 totals 14 residues. Germline V gene sequence: CDR1 WSHSY, CDR2 SAAADI. The CDR3 nucleotides read TGCGCCAGCAGTTTTAGCGGGGGGTCCTACGAGCAGTACTTC. This gives the protein CASSFSGGSYEQYF.

The rearrangement joins TRBV18 to TRBJ2-2; 7 bases line up with TRBD1. Germline V gene sequence: CDR1 KGHSH, CDR2 LQKENI. Germline trimming cut 3 bases from V and 5 bases from J; bases unmatched to any gene: 9. The CDR3 runs to 16 residues. CDR3 region: CASSPAVTGRTGELFF. As DNA, the CDR3 is TGTGCCAGCTCACCCGCCGTGACAGGGCGAACCGGGGAGCTGTTTTTT.

This sequence joins TRBV14 and TRBJ2-1; 9 bases match TRBD2. CDR1 is SGHDN, CDR2 FVKESK, per germline. CDR3 length equals 16 residues. V dropped 4 bases and J dropped 0; count of bases not matched to a gene: 4. The CDR3 here is CASSLSGGFSYNEQFF. The CDR3 coding sequence is TGTGCCAGCAGCCTCAGCGGGGGGTTCTCCTACAATGAGCAGTTCTTC.

The rearrangement links TRBV19 to TRBJ2-7, with D perhaps TRBD1 or TRBD2 (5 bases each). CDR3 length equals 12 residues. Germline CDR1 is LNHDA and CDR2 is SQIVND (reference sequence). V lost 5 bases and J lost 6, with 11 bases in between. The CDR3 loop reads CASSGGVSEQYF. The CDR3 DNA follows: TGTGCCAGTAGTGGGGGTGTAAGCGAGCAGTACTTC.

The chain recombines TRBV3-1 (or the pseudogene TRBV3-2) with TRBJ1-6; a weak D match, TRBD1 (6 bases). CDR1 and CDR2 from the germline V gene are LGHDT and YNNKEL (reference sequence). The CDR3 covers 15 residues. V lost 1 base, J lost 9 bases, and 13 bases lay in between. The CDR3 region is CASSQVLQGSSPLHF. In nucleotides, the CDR3 is TGTGCCAGCAGCCAAGTACTGCAGGGGTCTTCACCCCTCCACTTT.

Concerning this clone itself: This same CDR3 is encoded by further DNA sequences in the sample. V is TRBV12-3 or TRBV12-4 and J is TRBJ1-1; D gene ambiguous. The CDR3 runs to 11 residues. V was pared by 2 bases and J by 8 bases, with 6 bases between. The chain's CDR3 is CASSLRSEAFF. CDR3 in DNA: TGTGCCAGCAGTTTAAGGTCCGAAGCTTTCTTT.

This clone was recorded once. The CDR3 DNA reads as TGTGCCAGCAGACCCGACAGGGTTGCTACTACTGAAGCTTTCTTT. Its translation: CASRPDRVATTEAFF. V and J are TRBV5-5 and TRBJ1-1; 7 nucleotides match TRBD1. V dropped 5 bases and J dropped 5; count of bases not matched to a gene: 12. The CDR3 is made up of 15 amino acids. Germline CDR1 SGHKS, CDR2 YYEKEE (reference sequence).

The genes are TRBV19 and TRBJ2-6, with D possibly being TRBD1 (6 bases). Germline V gene data show CDR1 as LNHDA and CDR2 as SQIVND (reference sequence). The CDR3 covers 16 residues. The V gene lost 2 bases and the J gene lost 0 bases, with 8 bases spanning the gap. CDR3 amino acids: CASSIIGGSGANVLTF. DNA of the CDR3: TGTGCCAGTAGTATAATAGGGGGCTCTGGGGCCAACGTCCTGACTTTC. The full variable domain, in which reference TRBV19 and TRBJ2-6 provide the parts outside the CDR3, is DGGITQSPKYLFRKEGQNVTLSCEQNLNHDAMYWYRQDPGQGLRLIYYSQIVNDFQKGDIAEGYSVSREKKESFPLTVTSAQKNPTAFYLCASSIIGGSGANVLTFGAGSRLTVL.

The chain links TRBV6-4 to TRBJ2-2; the D is unclear. CDR1 is MRHNA and CDR2 is SNTAGT in the germline V gene. Deletions cut 0 bases from V and 8 bases from J, with 7 bases between. The CDR3 totals 13 residues. The CDR3 DNA reads as TGTGCCAGCAGTGACTCTGAGACGGGGGAGCTGTTTTTT. It codes for CASSDSETGELFF.

This chain joins TRBV12-3 or TRBV12-4 and TRBJ2-5; a weak D match, TRBD2 (7 bases). CDR3 size: 13 residues. V was trimmed by 10 bases and J by 9 bases, leaving 21 bases between them. The CDR3 DNA is TGTGCCATCAAGGGGGGGCCCTACGGGGCCCAGTACTTC. Translated, it gives CAIKGGPYGAQYF.

The chain links TRBV7-9 to TRBJ2-2; TRBD2 matches 11 bases. The CDR3 is 16 amino acids. Trimming took 5 bases from V and 1 from J; bases not matched to a gene: 3. Germline assignment: CDR1 SEHNR and CDR2 FQNEAQ (reference sequence). CDR3: CASSETSGGNTGELFF. The CDR3 DNA reads as TGTGCCAGCAGCGAAACTAGCGGGGGGAACACCGGGGAGCTGTTTTTT.

To note about this clone: This sample includes further DNA sequences coding for the same CDR3. As DNA, the CDR3 is TGTGCCAGCAGTTTTCCCCAGCATTTT. This gives the protein CASSFPQHF. The chain uses TRBV28 and TRBJ1-5; D not resolved. V dropped 3 bases and J dropped 10 bases, with 1 base sitting between them. The CDR3 consists of 9 residues. Germline assignment: CDR1 MDHEN and CDR2 SYDVKM.